This is a list of T cell receptor beta chains from one sample in a study of blood T cell repertoires in COVID-19. Profiling relied on immunoSEQ multiplex PCR, and the TCRdb table lists in-frame clones only, not all of them. This sample yields some 330,000 clones, of which more than 90% are seen a single time; about a fifth belongs to the top ten. Sample: PBMCs or T cells enriched from blood (not recorded which). Receptor source: a woman younger than 45 who had recovered from COVID-19. Both conserved end residues are part of each CDR3. A D gene is named only where the DNA matches it firmly. The size entry is marked missing in some rows and otherwise reads once, few, many or a size class.

>.|TRBJ2-7|TRBV4-1|TRBD2
TGCGCCAGCAGCCAACAGAGATTAGCGGGGCACGAGCAGTACTTC
CASSQQRLAGHEQYF
>once|TRBJ2-7|TRBV11-2|.
TGTGCCAGCAGCCCGGGGGTATACGAGCAGTACTTC
CASSPGVYEQYF
>.|TRBJ2-5|TRBV7-2|.
TGTGCCAGCAGCTTCTCTCGGGGAGAGACCCAGTACTTC
CASSFSRGETQYF
>.|TRBJ1-1|TRBV6-6|.
TGTGCCAGCAGGCCCCCAGGGGACACTGAAGCTTTCTTT
CASRPPGDTEAFF
>.|TRBJ2-2|TRBV14|.
TGTGCCAGCAGGCGGACTTGGGCCGGGGAGCTGTTTTTT
CASRRTWAGELFF
>.|TRBJ2-3|TRBV11-1|TRBD2
TGTGCCAGCAGCTTGGGACTAGTCACAGATACGCAGTATTTT
CASSLGLVTDTQYF
>.|TRBJ1-1|TRBV3-1/TRBV3-2|.
TGTGCCAGCAGCCATCGGTACCCGAACACTGAAGCTTTCTTT
CASSHRYPNTEAFF
>.|TRBJ2-4|TRBV7-2|.
TGTGCCAGCAGCTTAGTAGTCGGGGGACTAAACATTCAGTACTTC
CASSLVVGGLNIQYF
>many|TRBJ2-7|TRBV6-5|TRBD2
TGTGCCGGGCAAGCGGGAACCTACGAGCAGTACTTC
CAGQAGTYEQYF
>.|TRBJ1-5|TRBV7-2|.
TGTGCCAGCAGCTCAATTCGCAGGGGCCCTAGCAATCAGCCCCAGCATTTT
CASSSIRRGPSNQPQHF
>.|TRBJ2-1|TRBV28|TRBD2
TGTGCCAGCAATGTAGCCGGGACTAGCGGGAGGGATGAGCAGTTCTTC
CASNVAGTSGRDEQFF
>.|TRBJ1-2|TRBV4-2|TRBD1
TGTGCCAGCAGTCCTACCGCAGGGGGCGCTTATGGCTACACCTTC
CASSPTAGGAYGYTF
>.|TRBJ1-5|TRBV19|.
TGTGCCAGTACGGCCAGGGGTCATGGTCAGCCCCAGCATTTT
CASTARGHGQPQHF
>.|TRBJ2-5|TRBV4-3|.
TGCGCCAGCAGCCAAGATACTAGCCCCACAGAGACCCAGTACTTC
CASSQDTSPTETQYF
>.|TRBJ1-4|TRBV6-5|TRBD1
TGTGCCAGCAGTCCCGACAGGGGGCGAGAAAAACTGTTTTTT
CASSPDRGREKLFF
>once|TRBJ2-1|TRBV7-2|.
TGTGCCAGCAGCCAGGACTCGCTGGTAGTGAATGAGCAGTTCTTC
CASSQDSLVVNEQFF
>.|TRBJ1-5|TRBV6-2/TRBV6-3|.
TGTGCCAGCAGTTACTGGGACACTTATCAGCCCCAGCATTTT
CASSYWDTYQPQHF
>.|TRBJ1-1|TRBV18|.
TGTGCCAGTTCCCAGGGAGGCACTGAAGCTTTCTTT
CASSQGGTEAFF
>.|TRBJ1-2|TRBV7-2|.
TGTGCCAGCAGCTTAGGCGGGCGGCTCTATGGCTACACCTTC
CASSLGGRLYGYTF
>.|TRBJ1-3|TRBV21-1|.
TGTGCCAGCAGCAAAGGGAACAGGGGCGAGACTGGAAACACCATATATTTT
CASSKGNRGETGNTIYF
>.|TRBJ2-2|TRBV7-3|.
TGTGCCAGCAGCTTGGAGGGGATTTTCGCACTTGGCCAGACCGGGGAGCTGTTTTTT
CASSLEGIFALGQTGELFF
>.|TRBJ2-7|TRBV7-2|TRBD1
TGTGCCAGCAGCTTAGGCGGGACAGGTTTCTACGAGCAGTACTTC
CASSLGGTGFYEQYF
>.|TRBJ1-2|TRBV7-3|.
TGTGCCAGCAGCCCGGGGACTAATTCCTATGGCTACACCTTC
CASSPGTNSYGYTF
>.|TRBJ1-3|TRBV4-1|.
TGCGCCAGCAGCCAAGGGGCTCAGGGAAAGGGAAACACCATATATTTT
CASSQGAQGKGNTIYF
>.|TRBJ2-5|TRBV3-1/TRBV3-2|.
TGTGCCAGCAGCCAACAGGGACAAGAGACCCAGTACTTC
CASSQQGQETQYF
>.|TRBJ2-5|TRBV9|TRBD2
TGTGCCAGCAGCCCGAGACTAGCCCAAGAGACCCAGTACTTC
CASSPRLAQETQYF
>once|TRBJ1-3|TRBV30|.
TGTGCCTCGGTCCTCTCTGGAAACACCATATATTTT
CASVLSGNTIYF
>.|TRBJ1-2|TRBV3-1/TRBV3-2|.
TGTGCCAGCAGCCACGTAACGACGAGGTTGGATGGCTACACCTTC
CASSHVTTRLDGYTF
>.|TRBJ1-5|TRBV28|TRBD1
TGTGCCAGCAATCGGGACAGATCTTATCAGCCCCAGCATTTT
CASNRDRSYQPQHF
>.|TRBJ2-7|TRBV7-6|.
TGTGCCAGCAGCTTAGGGACTTCCTCCTACGAGCAGTACTTC
CASSLGTSSYEQYF
>.|TRBJ2-1|TRBV10-3|TRBD2
TGTGCCATCACCCCTAGCGGGAGGGCCAATGAGCAGTTCTTC
CAITPSGRANEQFF
>once|TRBJ1-2|TRBV28|TRBD1
TGTGCCAGCAGTTACTACAGACAGGGCTCTAATGGCTACACCTTC
CASSYYRQGSNGYTF
>.|TRBJ2-1|TRBV15|.
TGTGCCACCAGCAGAGACAGGGTGGGGGAGCAGTTCTTC
CATSRDRVGEQFF
>.|TRBJ1-4|TRBV2|.
TGTGCCAGCAGTGTAACTGCCGAAAAACTGTTTTTT
CASSVTAEKLFF
>once|TRBJ1-2|TRBV24-1|.
TGTGCCACCAGTGATTCTGGCGGGGGCAGCTATGGCTACACCTTC
CATSDSGGGSYGYTF
>.|TRBJ1-6|TRBV27|TRBD1
TGTGCCAGCAGTCGCCAGGGGGCGCAGTCACCCCTCCACTTT
CASSRQGAQSPLHF
>.|TRBJ1-4|TRBV6-5|TRBD1
TGTGCCAGCACAAGGTGGGACAGGGCTAATGAAAAACTGTTTTTT
CASTRWDRANEKLFF
>.|TRBJ2-4|TRBV21-1|.
TGTGCCAGCAGCATGTACGAACTAGCCAAAAACATTCAGTACTTC
CASSMYELAKNIQYF
>.|TRBJ2-3|TRBV9|TRBD2
TGTGCCAGCAGCGTGCGGGGGACCCTCACAGATACGCAGTATTTT
CASSVRGTLTDTQYF
>.|TRBJ2-7|TRBV5-6|TRBD1
TGTGCCAGCAGACCGCCGGGACAGGGCTACGAGCAGTACTTC
CASRPPGQGYEQYF
>.|TRBJ2-3|TRBV9|.
TGTGCCAGCAGCGTAGGGGACACCCCTGGGTATACGCAGTATTTT
CASSVGDTPGYTQYF
>.|TRBJ2-7|TRBV7-9|.
TGTGCCAGCAGCAAGCGGGCAGATTATAGGCAGTACTTC
CASSKRADYRQYF
>once|TRBJ1-1|TRBV3-1/TRBV3-2|TRBD1
TGTGCCAGCAGCCTGGACAGGGGGCTCAGCGAAGCTTTCTTT
CASSLDRGLSEAFF
>few|TRBJ2-7|TRBV6-6|.
TGTGCCAGCAGTTACCAGGGGCACCCCTACGAGCAGTACTTC
CASSYQGHPYEQYF